The clone carrying this TCR beta chain came up a few times. Its antigen is currently unknown. This sample was taken from a study of blood T cells in healthy people across ages. At the level of the study: Template switching caught about one barcoded beta molecule for each two T cells. Findings and limits, study-wide: Unknown CMV status may confound age-related changes in expanded clones.

For the second PCR, which ran for about 6 to 12 cycles, a sample-barcoded 5' primer and a J-beta primer mix were used. Carrying 12 random nucleotides, a template-switch adaptor labeled each individual cDNA molecule. TCRdb passed the 5' RACE reads through MiXCR, listing each CDR3 protein once. Of under 800,000 distinct CDR3 sequences listed, roughly two fifths are singletons. There were healthy Caucasian individuals from Russia, aged roughly 6 to 90, serving as donors. Germline V gives CDR1 SGHVS, CDR2 FQNEAQ. The CDR3 runs to 16 residues. V lost 5 bases and J lost 1; bases outside the gene matches: 8.

The chain joins TRBV7-8 to TRBJ2-7; 10 bases are shared with TRBD1. Input material: blood. The sequence was collected from a woman between 55 and 75 years old in good health. Written as DNA, the CDR3 is TGTGCCAGCAGCCCAGGGGACAGGGGCTTTTCCTACGAGCAGTACTTC. The encoded protein is CASSPGDRGFSYEQYF.